The source of this TCR beta chain is a study of cytomegalovirus exposure and HLA in healthy donors. Assay: immunoSEQ multiplex PCR; the TCRdb copy retains only in-frame clones and omits some. This sample has under 200,000 clones, with roughly 91% found just once. This CDR3 comprises 15 residues. Germline CDR1 reads SGDLS; CDR2 reads YYNGEE. With 3 bases removed from V and 4 bases from J, the gap between germline ends came to 16 bases. This receptor was obtained from a man aged 18 to 29 in good health and CMV-seropositive. This rearrangement joins TRBV9 to TRBJ2-5, with a tentative D call TRBD2 (7 bases). Specimen: PBMCs. CDR3 sequence: CASSAVGGVAETQYF. CDR3 coding DNA: TGTGCCAGCAGCGCAGTAGGGGGGGTCGCAGAGACCCAGTACTTC.